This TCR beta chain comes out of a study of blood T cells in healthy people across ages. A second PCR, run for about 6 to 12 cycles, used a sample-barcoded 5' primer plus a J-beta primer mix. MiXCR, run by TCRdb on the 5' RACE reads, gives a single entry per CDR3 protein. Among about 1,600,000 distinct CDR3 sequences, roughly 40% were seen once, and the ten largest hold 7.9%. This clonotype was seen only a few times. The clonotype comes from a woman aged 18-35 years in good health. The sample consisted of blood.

This CDR3 reads CASSLEVRGNGYTF. The CDR3 DNA reads TGTGCCAGCAGCTTAGAGGTCAGAGGGAATGGCTACACCTTC. The V call is TRBV7-2, the J call TRBJ1-2; the D is unclear. The CDR3 consists of 14 residues. Per germline, CDR1 SGHTA and CDR2 FQGNSA. Trimming removed 1 base at V and 6 bases at J, with 12 bases between. Variable domain in full (rest from reference TRBV7-2 and TRBJ1-2): GAGVSQSPSNKVTEKGKDVELRCDPISGHTALYWYRQSLGQGLEFLIYFQGNSAPDKSGLPSDRFSAERTGGSVSTLTIQRTQQEDSAVYLCASSLEVRGNGYTFGSGTRLTVV.